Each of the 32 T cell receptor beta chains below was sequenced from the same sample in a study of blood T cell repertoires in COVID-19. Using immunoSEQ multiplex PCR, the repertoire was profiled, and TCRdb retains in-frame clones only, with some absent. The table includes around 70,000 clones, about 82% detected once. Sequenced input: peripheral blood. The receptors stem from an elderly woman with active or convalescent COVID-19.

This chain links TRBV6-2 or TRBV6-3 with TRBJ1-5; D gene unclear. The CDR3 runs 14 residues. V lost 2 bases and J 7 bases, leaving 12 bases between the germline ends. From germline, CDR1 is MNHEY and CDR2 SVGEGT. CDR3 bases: TGTGCCAGCAGTTACCTTTCCGGGATACAGCCCCAGCATTTT. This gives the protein CASSYLSGIQPQHF.

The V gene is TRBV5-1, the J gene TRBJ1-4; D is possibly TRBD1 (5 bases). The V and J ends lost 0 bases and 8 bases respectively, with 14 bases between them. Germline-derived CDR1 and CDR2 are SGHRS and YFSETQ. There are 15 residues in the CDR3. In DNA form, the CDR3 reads TGCGCCAGCAGCTTGGGCGGGGGGATAAGAGAAAAACTGTTTTTT. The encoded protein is CASSLGGGIREKLFF.

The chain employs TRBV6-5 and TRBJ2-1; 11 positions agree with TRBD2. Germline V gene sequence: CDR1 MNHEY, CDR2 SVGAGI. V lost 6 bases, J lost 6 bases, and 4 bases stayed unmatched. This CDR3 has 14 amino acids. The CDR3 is CASSVAGGSNEQFF. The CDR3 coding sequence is TGTGCCAGCAGCGTAGCGGGAGGGTCCAATGAGCAGTTCTTC.

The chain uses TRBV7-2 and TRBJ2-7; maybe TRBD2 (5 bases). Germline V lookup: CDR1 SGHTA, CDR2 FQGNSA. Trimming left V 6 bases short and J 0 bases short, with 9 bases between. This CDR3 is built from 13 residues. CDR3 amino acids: CASSRDYSYEQYF. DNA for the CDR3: TGTGCCAGCAGTCGAGACTACTCCTACGAGCAGTACTTC.

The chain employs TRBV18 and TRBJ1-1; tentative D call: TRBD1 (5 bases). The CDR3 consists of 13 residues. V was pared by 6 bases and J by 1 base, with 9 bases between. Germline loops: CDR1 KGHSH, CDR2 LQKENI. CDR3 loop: CASSGHPNTEAFF. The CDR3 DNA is TGTGCCAGCTCTGGACACCCGAACACTGAAGCTTTCTTT.

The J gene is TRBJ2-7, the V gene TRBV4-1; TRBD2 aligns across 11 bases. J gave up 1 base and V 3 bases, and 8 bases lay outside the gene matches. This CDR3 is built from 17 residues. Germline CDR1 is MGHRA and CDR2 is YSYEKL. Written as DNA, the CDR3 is TGCGCCAGCAGCCAGCGCCTCCTAGCGGGGGGATCCTACGAGCAGTACTTC. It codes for CASSQRLLAGGSYEQYF.

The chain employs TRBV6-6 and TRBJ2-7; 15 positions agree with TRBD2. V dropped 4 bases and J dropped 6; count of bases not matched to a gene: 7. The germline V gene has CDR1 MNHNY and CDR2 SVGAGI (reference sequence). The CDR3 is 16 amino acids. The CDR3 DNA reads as TGTGCCAGCAGTTTACGGACTAGCGGGAGGGGGTCCGAGCAGTACTTC. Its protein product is CASSLRTSGRGSEQYF.

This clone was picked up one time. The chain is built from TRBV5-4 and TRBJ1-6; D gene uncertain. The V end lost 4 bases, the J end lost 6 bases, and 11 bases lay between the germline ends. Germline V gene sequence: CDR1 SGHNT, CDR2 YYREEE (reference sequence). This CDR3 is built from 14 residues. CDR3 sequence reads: CASSVRLSNSPLHF. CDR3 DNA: TGTGCCAGCAGCGTACGACTATCTAATTCACCCCTCCACTTT.

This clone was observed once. This CDR3 reads CASSLGFWPDYEQYF. As DNA, the CDR3 is TGTGCCAGCAGCTTAGGTTTTTGGCCAGACTACGAGCAGTACTTC. The chain uses TRBV7-3 and TRBJ2-7, with no clear D. This CDR3 comprises 15 residues. V lost 2 bases, J lost 3 bases, and 14 bases lay in between. CDR1 and CDR2 (germline): SGHTA, FQGTGA.

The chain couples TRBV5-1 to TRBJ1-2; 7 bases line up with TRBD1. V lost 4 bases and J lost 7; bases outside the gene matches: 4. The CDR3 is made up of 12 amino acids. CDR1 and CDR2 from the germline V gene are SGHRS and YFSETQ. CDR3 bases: TGCGCCAGCAGCGGTAACAGGGGTGGCTACACCTTC. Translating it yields CASSGNRGGYTF.

Written as DNA, the CDR3 is TGTGCCAGCATCAGCGCCTACTCTGGGGCCAACGTCCTGACTTTC. Amino acids: CASISAYSGANVLTF. This rearrangement joins TRBV21-1 to TRBJ2-6; the table's TRBD2 call for D was not verified on the DNA. TRBV21-1 is annotated as a pseudogene. The CDR3 consists of 15 residues.

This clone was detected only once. The CDR3 bases are TGTGCCAGCAGTCGACGACAGTCCTCCTACAATGAGCAGTTCTTC. Amino acid sequence: CASSRRQSSYNEQFF. The chain carries TRBV6-2 or TRBV6-3 and TRBJ2-1; a weak D match, TRBD1 (5 bases). Trimming took off 5 bases at V and 0 bases at J, with 11 bases between the two ends. Looked up from germline, CDR1 is MNHEY and CDR2 is SVGEGT. The CDR3 is 15 residues long.

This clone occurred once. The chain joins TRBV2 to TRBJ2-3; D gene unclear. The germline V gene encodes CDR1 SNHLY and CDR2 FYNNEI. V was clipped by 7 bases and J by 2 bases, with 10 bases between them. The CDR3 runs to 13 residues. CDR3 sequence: CASIQQFTDTQYF. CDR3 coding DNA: TGTGCCAGCATTCAACAATTCACAGATACGCAGTATTTT.

The CDR3 loop is CASSQDWRVIGQPQHF. The CDR3 DNA reads TGCGCCAGCAGCCAAGATTGGAGGGTAATCGGTCAGCCCCAGCATTTT. The chain recombines TRBV4-1 with TRBJ1-5; D gene ambiguous. In germline, CDR1 is MGHRA, CDR2 YSYEKL. This CDR3 has 16 amino acids. The V end was cut by 0 bases, the J end by 6 bases, with 15 bases between.

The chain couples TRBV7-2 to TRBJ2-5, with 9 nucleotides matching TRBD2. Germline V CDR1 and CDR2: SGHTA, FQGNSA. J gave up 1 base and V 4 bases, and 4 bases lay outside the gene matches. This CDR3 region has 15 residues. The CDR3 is CASSYLAGFQETQYF. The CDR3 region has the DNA TGTGCCAGCAGCTATCTAGCGGGATTCCAAGAGACCCAGTACTTC.

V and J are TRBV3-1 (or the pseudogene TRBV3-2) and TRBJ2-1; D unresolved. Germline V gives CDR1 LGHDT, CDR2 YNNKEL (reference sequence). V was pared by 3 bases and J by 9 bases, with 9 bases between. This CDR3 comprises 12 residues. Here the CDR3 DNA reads TGTGCCAGCAGCCATGTAGCCGCTGAGCAGTTCTTC. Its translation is CASSHVAAEQFF.

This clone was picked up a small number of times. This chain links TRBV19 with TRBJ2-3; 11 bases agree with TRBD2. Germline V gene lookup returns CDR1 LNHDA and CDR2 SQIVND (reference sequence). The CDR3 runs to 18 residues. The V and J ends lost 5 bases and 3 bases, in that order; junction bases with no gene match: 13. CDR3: CASSSTGTSGRLTDTQYF. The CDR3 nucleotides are TGTGCCAGTAGTTCAACCGGGACTAGCGGTCGATTGACAGATACGCAGTATTTT.

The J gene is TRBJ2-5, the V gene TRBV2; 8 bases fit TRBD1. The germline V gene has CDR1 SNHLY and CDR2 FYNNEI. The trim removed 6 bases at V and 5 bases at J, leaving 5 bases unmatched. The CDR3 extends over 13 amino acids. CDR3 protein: CASRGTGYETQYF. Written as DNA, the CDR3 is TGTGCCAGCAGAGGGACAGGTTATGAGACCCAGTACTTC.

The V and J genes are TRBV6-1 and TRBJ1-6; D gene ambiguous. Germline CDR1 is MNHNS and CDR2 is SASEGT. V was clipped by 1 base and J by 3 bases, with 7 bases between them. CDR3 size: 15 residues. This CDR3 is CASSEGTGYNSPLHF. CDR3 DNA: TGTGCCAGCAGTGAAGGTACTGGCTATAATTCACCCCTCCACTTT.

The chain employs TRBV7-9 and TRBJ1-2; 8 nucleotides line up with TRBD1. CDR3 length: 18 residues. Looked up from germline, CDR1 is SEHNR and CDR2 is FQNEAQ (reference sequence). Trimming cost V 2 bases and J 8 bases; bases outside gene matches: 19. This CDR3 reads CASSLSPFGQGGESGYTF. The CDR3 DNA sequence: TGTGCCAGCAGCTTATCCCCATTCGGACAGGGAGGCGAATCAGGCTACACCTTC.

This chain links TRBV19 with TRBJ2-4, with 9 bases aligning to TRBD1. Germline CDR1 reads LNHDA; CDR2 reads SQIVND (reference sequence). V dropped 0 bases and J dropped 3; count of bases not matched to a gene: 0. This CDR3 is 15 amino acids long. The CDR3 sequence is CASSIEGQGKNIQYF. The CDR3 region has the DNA TGTGCCAGTAGTATAGAGGGACAGGGCAAAAACATTCAGTACTTC.

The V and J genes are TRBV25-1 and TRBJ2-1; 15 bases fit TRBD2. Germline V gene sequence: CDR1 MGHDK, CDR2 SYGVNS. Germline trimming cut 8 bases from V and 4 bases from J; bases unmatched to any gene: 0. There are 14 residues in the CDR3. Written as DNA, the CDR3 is TGTGCCAGCGGGACTAGCGGGAGGTACAATGAGCAGTTCTTC. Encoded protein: CASGTSGRYNEQFF.

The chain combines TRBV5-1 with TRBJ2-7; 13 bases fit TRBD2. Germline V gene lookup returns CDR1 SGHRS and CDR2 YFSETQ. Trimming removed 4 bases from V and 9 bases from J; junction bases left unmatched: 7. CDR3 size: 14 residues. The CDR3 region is CASSRSGTSGTQYF. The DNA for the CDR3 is TGCGCCAGCAGCCGTTCCGGGACTAGCGGGACGCAGTACTTC.

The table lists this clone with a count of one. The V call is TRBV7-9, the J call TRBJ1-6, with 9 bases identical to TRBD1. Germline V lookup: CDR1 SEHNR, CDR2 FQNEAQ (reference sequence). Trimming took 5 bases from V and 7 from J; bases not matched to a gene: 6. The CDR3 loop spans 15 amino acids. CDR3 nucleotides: TGTGCCAGCAGCGGCCCGGGACAGGGCAATTCACCCCTCCACTTT. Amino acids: CASSGPGQGNSPLHF.

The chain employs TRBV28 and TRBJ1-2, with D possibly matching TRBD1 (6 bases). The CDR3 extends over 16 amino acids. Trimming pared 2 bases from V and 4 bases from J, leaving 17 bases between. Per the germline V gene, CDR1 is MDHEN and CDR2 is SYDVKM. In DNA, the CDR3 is TGTGCCAGCAGTTTACTTCCTATCAGGGGAAGCTATGGCTACACCTTC. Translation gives CASSLLPIRGSYGYTF.

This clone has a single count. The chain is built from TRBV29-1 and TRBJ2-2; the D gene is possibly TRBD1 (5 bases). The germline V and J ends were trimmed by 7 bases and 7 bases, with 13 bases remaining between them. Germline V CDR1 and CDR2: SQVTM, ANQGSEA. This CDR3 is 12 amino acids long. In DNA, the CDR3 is TGCAGCGGTGCAGGGTTGAGCGGGGAGCTGTTTTTT. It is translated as CSGAGLSGELFF.

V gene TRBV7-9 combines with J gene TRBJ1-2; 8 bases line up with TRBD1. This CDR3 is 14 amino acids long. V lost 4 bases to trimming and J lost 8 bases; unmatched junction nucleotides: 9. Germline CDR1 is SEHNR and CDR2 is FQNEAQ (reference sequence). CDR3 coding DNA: TGTGCCAGCAGCTCAGCAGGGGGCGAGGGGGGCTACACCTTC. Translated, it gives CASSSAGGEGGYTF. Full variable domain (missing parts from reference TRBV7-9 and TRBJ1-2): DTGVSQNPRHKITKRGQNVTFRCDPISEHNRLYWYRQTLGQGPEFLTYFQNEAQLEKSRLLSDRFSAERPKGSFSTLEIQRTEQGDSAMYLCASSSAGGEGGYTFGSGTRLTVV.

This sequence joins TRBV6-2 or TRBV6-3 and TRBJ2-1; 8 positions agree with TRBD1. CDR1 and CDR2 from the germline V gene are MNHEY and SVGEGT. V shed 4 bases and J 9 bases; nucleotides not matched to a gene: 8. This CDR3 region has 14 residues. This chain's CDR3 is CASSLRPGGVEQFF. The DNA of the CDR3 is TGTGCCAGCAGTTTGAGACCAGGGGGCGTTGAGCAGTTCTTC.

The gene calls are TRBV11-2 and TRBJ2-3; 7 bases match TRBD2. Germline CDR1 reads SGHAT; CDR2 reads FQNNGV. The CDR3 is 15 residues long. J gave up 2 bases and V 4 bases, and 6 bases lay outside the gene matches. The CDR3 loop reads CASSSQRGSTDTQYF. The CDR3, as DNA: TGTGCCAGCAGCTCTCAGCGGGGATCCACAGATACGCAGTATTTT.

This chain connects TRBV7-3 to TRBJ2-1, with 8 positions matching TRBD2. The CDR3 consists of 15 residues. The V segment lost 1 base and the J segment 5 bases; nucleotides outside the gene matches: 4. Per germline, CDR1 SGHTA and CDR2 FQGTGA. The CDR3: CASSLNGGAHNEQFF. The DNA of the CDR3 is TGTGCCAGCAGCTTAAACGGGGGGGCCCACAATGAGCAGTTCTTC.

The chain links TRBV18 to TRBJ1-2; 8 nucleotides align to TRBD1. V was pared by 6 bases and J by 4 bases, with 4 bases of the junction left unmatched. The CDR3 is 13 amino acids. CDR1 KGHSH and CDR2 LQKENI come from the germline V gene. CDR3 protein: CASSTGEGYGYTF. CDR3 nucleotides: TGTGCCAGCTCGACAGGGGAGGGCTATGGCTACACCTTC.

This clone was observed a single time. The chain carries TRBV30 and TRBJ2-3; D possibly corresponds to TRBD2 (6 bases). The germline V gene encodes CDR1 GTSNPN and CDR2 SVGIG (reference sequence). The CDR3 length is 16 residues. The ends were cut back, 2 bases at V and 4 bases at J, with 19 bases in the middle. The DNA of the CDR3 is TGTGCCTGGAGTCAACCCCCCGGGAGATCCCCAGATACGCAGTATTTT. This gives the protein CAWSQPPGRSPDTQYF.